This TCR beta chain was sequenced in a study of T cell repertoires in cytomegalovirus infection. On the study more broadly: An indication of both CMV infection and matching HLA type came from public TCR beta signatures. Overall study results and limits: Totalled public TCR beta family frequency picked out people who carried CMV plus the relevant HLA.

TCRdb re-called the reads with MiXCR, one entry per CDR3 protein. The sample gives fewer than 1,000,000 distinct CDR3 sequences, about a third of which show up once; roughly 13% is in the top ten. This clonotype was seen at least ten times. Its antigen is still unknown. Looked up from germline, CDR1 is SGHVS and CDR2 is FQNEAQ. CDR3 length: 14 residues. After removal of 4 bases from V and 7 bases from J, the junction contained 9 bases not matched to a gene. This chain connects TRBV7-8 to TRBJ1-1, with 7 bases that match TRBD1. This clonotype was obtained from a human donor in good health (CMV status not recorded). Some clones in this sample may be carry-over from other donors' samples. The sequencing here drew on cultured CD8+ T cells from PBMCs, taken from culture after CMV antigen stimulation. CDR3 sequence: CASSSSGTALEAFF. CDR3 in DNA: TGTGCCAGCAGCTCCTCCGGGACAGCGCTTGAAGCTTTCTTT.